These 16 T cell receptor beta chains originate from one sample sequenced in a study of beta chain features in type 1 diabetes. Investigators reverse transcribed all isolated RNA, so they sequenced expressed TCRB transcripts. This table comes from immunoSEQ multiplex PCR, and its TCRdb copy is limited to in-frame clones, with some not included. The repertoire holds some 410,000 clones, with roughly 14% as singletons. The sample consisted of naive CD4+ T cells from blood. These receptors were collected from a man under 40 in good health.

The chain has TRBV19 and TRBJ2-5, with unresolved D. V was shortened by 3 bases and J by 1 base, with 6 bases between the two germline ends. Germline V lookup: CDR1 LNHDA, CDR2 SQIVND (reference sequence). The CDR3 runs to 13 residues. CDR3: CASSIVPQETQYF. The CDR3 nucleotides read TGTGCCAGTAGTATTGTGCCCCAAGAGACCCAGTACTTC.

V usage is TRBV4-2 and J usage is TRBJ1-2; D unresolved. V was cut by 0 bases and J by 0 bases, with 8 bases left in between. The CDR3 length is 15 residues. CDR1 LGHNA and CDR2 YNFKEQ come from the germline V gene. In DNA form, the CDR3 reads TGTGCCAGCAGCCAAGACTCCCAGGCTAACTATGGCTACACCTTC. Translation gives CASSQDSQANYGYTF.

The chain employs TRBV18 and TRBJ1-6, with TRBD1 matching 9 bases. Germline values: CDR1 KGHSH, CDR2 LQKENI. V lost 3 bases and J lost 0; bases outside the gene matches: 3. This CDR3 comprises 17 residues. CDR3 nucleotides: TGTGCCAGCTCACCCCTGACAGGGGGCTCCTATAATTCACCCCTCCACTTT. This gives the protein CASSPLTGGSYNSPLHF.

V is TRBV30 and J is TRBJ1-5, with D unclear. This CDR3 has 15 residues. Per the germline V gene, CDR1 is GTSNPN and CDR2 is SVGIG (reference sequence). The V gene lost 1 base and the J gene lost 0 bases, with 10 bases spanning the gap. The CDR3 DNA sequence: TGTGCCTGGAGTGAAGGAGGTTATAGCAATCAGCCCCAGCATTTT. This codes for CAWSEGGYSNQPQHF.

In its sample, this clone was seen a few times. The genes are TRBV6-6 and TRBJ2-7; 12 bases agree with TRBD2. The CDR3 is 16 amino acids. Germline CDR1 is MNHNY and CDR2 is SVGAGI (reference sequence). Unmatched junction bases numbered 6, after V lost 0 bases and J lost 6 bases. CDR3: CASSYSPTSGGGEQYF. The CDR3 bases are TGTGCCAGCAGTTACTCGCCGACTAGCGGGGGTGGCGAGCAGTACTTC.

The rearrangement uses TRBV30 and TRBJ2-7; D possibly corresponds to TRBD1 (6 bases). The germline gives CDR1 GTSNPN, CDR2 SVGIG (reference sequence). The CDR3 runs to 12 residues. V was clipped by 5 bases and J by 5 bases, with 13 bases between them. CDR3 region: CAWFSGTHEQYV. The CDR3, as DNA: TGTGCCTGGTTTTCCGGGACACACGAGCAGTACGTC.

The chain joins TRBV4-3 to TRBJ1-6; possibly TRBD1 for D (6 bases). V lost 3 bases and J 10 bases, leaving 16 bases between the germline ends. The length of the CDR3 is 15 residues. Looked up from germline, CDR1 is LGHNA and CDR2 is YSLEER. This chain's CDR3 is CASSHPRGVRSPLHF. DNA for the CDR3: TGCGCCAGCAGCCACCCAAGGGGGGTAAGATCACCCCTCCACTTT.

This clone was recorded a few times. The chain is built from TRBV5-1 and TRBJ2-7; the D gene is possibly TRBD1 (5 bases). The CDR3 loop spans 16 amino acids. Germline-derived CDR1 and CDR2 are SGHRS and YFSETQ. Trimming shortened V by 0 bases and J by 2 bases, and 15 bases separated the two germline ends. The CDR3: CASSLGTGPLAYEQYV. The CDR3 DNA is TGCGCCAGCAGCTTGGGAACAGGACCCCTCGCCTACGAGCAGTACGTC.

V usage is TRBV9 and J usage is TRBJ1-1; no clear D. Trimming pared 3 bases from V and 0 bases from J, leaving 18 bases between. The CDR3 extends over 17 amino acids. Germline V gene sequence: CDR1 SGDLS, CDR2 YYNGEE. CDR3 in amino acids: CASSENPVRAMNTEAFF. As DNA, the CDR3 is TGTGCCAGCAGCGAAAACCCCGTCCGGGCTATGAACACTGAAGCTTTCTTT.

This clone was counted between two and nine times. The chain combines TRBV14 with TRBJ2-5, with D uncertain. Between the trimmed V and J ends, which lost 1 base and 6 bases, there was a span of 12 bases. Germline V gene sequence: CDR1 SGHDN, CDR2 FVKESK. This CDR3 region has 14 residues. The CDR3 spells CASSQVGSSQTQYF. For the CDR3, the DNA is TGTGCCAGCAGCCAAGTTGGTAGCTCACAGACCCAGTACTTC.

The rearrangement joins TRBV7-6 to TRBJ2-3; 7 bases align to TRBD2. With 2 bases clipped from V and 5 bases from J, the junction kept 10 bases outside the gene matches. The CDR3 extends over 16 amino acids. Germline V gene sequence: CDR1 SGHVS, CDR2 FNYEAQ. DNA for the CDR3: TGTGCCAGCAGCTTACGGGTTGCGGGAGCCGAAGATACGCAGTATTTT. Amino acids: CASSLRVAGAEDTQYF. Together with reference TRBV7-6 and TRBJ2-3, the CDR3 gives the full variable domain: GAGVSQSPRYKVTKRGQDVALRCDPISGHVSLYWYRQALGQGPEFLTYFNYEAQQDKSGLPNDRFSAERPEGSISTLTIQRTEQRDSAMYRCASSLRVAGAEDTQYFGPGTRLTVL.

Of note for this clone: Distinct nucleotide sequences in the sample also encode this CDR3. The chain couples TRBV30 to TRBJ1-1; a weak D match, TRBD1 (6 bases). V was cut by 0 bases and J by 0 bases, with 8 bases left in between. The CDR3 extends over 14 amino acids. Germline CDR1 and CDR2: GTSNPN and SVGIG (reference sequence). DNA for the CDR3: TGTGCCTGGAGTGTAGGGGGGGTGAACACTGAAGCTTTCTTT. Its translation: CAWSVGGVNTEAFF.

This clone has just a few counts. This rearrangement joins TRBV4-2 to TRBJ2-5, with TRBD2 matching over 8 bases. The CDR3 contains 17 residues. Trimming removed 3 bases from V and 4 bases from J; junction bases left unmatched: 13. Looked up from germline, CDR1 is LGHNA and CDR2 is YNFKEQ. The CDR3 sequence is CASSQAEAGTRVETQYF. The DNA of the CDR3 is TGTGCCAGCAGCCAGGCTGAAGCCGGGACTAGGGTAGAGACCCAGTACTTC.

This chain connects TRBV7-2 to TRBJ2-5; 10 nucleotides align to TRBD2. CDR3 length equals 16 residues. Germline V gene data show CDR1 as SGHTA and CDR2 as FQGNSA. After removal of 2 bases from V and 9 bases from J, the junction contained 12 bases not matched to a gene. The CDR3 DNA follows: TGTGCCAGCAGCTTACAGCCTAGCGGGGGCGAAATGGCCCAGTACTTC. It encodes CASSLQPSGGEMAQYF.

The chain recombines TRBV6-5 with TRBJ1-1; the D gene is possibly TRBD1 (5 bases). Germline CDR1 reads MNHEY; CDR2 reads SVGAGI. This CDR3 comprises 14 residues. Trimming took off 0 bases at V and 4 bases at J, with 9 bases between the two ends. The CDR3 sequence: CASSYSGPGTEAFF. Written as DNA, the CDR3 is TGTGCCAGCAGTTACTCGGGGCCGGGCACTGAAGCTTTCTTT.

CDR3: CASSSSGTYPSYEQYF. CDR3 DNA: TGTGCCAGCAGTTCCTCCGGGACATATCCCTCCTACGAGCAGTACTTC. The rearrangement links TRBV25-1 to TRBJ2-7, with D tentatively TRBD1 (6 bases). The CDR3 extends over 16 amino acids. The V end was cut by 5 bases, the J end by 0 bases, with 17 bases between. The germline V gene encodes CDR1 MGHDK and CDR2 SYGVNS.